Shown below are 11 T cell receptor beta chains from a single sample sequenced in a study of shared clonotypes between healthy human individuals. The protocol was immunoSEQ multiplex PCR, while the TCRdb copy is restricted to in-frame clones and leaves out a portion. The table lists more than 550,000 clones, 90% of them singletons. The specimen sequenced was memory CD8+ T cells from PBMCs. Subset of the sample: CD45RO+ cells pooled with CCR7-negative TemRA cells. These receptor sequences come from a young man in good health. Some clones in this sample may be carry-over from other donors' samples.

This rearrangement joins TRBV4-1 to TRBJ2-3; D is unclear. Germline V gene data show CDR1 as MGHRA and CDR2 as YSYEKL. Trimming cost V 4 bases and J 1 base, with 15 bases left between them. The CDR3 totals 16 residues. CDR3 loop: CASSPQRVSGTDTQYF. CDR3 DNA sequence: TGCGCCAGCAGCCCACAACGTGTCAGCGGCACAGATACGCAGTATTTT.

This chain links TRBV14 with TRBJ1-4; D possibly corresponds to TRBD1 (6 bases). The CDR3 spans 15 residues. Trimming pared 2 bases from V and 2 bases from J, leaving 9 bases between. Germline V CDR1 and CDR2: SGHDN, FVKESK. The CDR3 loop reads CASSQRTVTNEKLFF. Written as DNA, the CDR3 is TGTGCCAGCAGCCAACGGACAGTGACTAATGAAAAACTGTTTTTT.

V is TRBV4-1 and J is TRBJ1-5; D is unclear. This CDR3 is built from 13 residues. The germline CDR1 and CDR2 sequences are MGHRA and YSYEKL. The V end lost 4 bases, the J end lost 3 bases, and 7 bases lay between the germline ends. This CDR3 reads CASSPGLNQPQHF. CDR3 DNA sequence: TGCGCCAGCAGCCCGGGCCTCAATCAGCCCCAGCATTTT.

V is TRBV19 and J is TRBJ1-3, with D hard to call. The CDR3 totals 15 residues. V shed 3 bases and J shed 2 bases, with 11 bases lying between them. Germline-derived CDR1 and CDR2 are LNHDA and SQIVND (reference sequence). The chain's CDR3 is CASSISSAAGNTIYF. The CDR3 coding sequence is TGTGCCAGTAGTATCTCATCGGCAGCTGGAAACACCATATATTTT.

V is TRBV28 and J is TRBJ2-7; possible D gene TRBD2, 6 bases. In germline, CDR1 is MDHEN, CDR2 SYDVKM. CDR3 length equals 16 residues. The germline V and J ends were trimmed by 5 bases and 2 bases, with 19 bases remaining between them. The DNA for the CDR3 is TGTGCCAGCAGTCCCGGACTACCCGAAAACCCCTACGAGCAGTACTTC. As protein: CASSPGLPENPYEQYF.

The chain carries TRBV4-1 and TRBJ2-3; 12 bases line up with TRBD2. V trimming: 4 bases; J trimming: 0 bases; junction bases outside the gene matches: 2. The CDR3 sequence is 16 residues long. The germline gives CDR1 MGHRA, CDR2 YSYEKL. CDR3 residues: CASSPGTSGSTDTQYF. CDR3 DNA: TGCGCCAGCAGCCCGGGGACTAGCGGGAGCACAGATACGCAGTATTTT.

The chain has TRBV28 and TRBJ2-1; D possibly uses TRBD1 or TRBD2 (5 bases each). The V and J ends lost 2 bases and 4 bases respectively, with 15 bases between them. CDR1 and CDR2 (germline): MDHEN, SYDVKM. The CDR3 consists of 16 residues. In DNA, the CDR3 is TGTGCCAGCAGTTTAAGACCGGGACCCCTTTACAATGAGCAGTTCTTC. It yields the protein CASSLRPGPLYNEQFF.

As for this clone: Other DNA sequences within the sample encode an identical CDR3. The rearrangement joins TRBV6-5 to TRBJ2-5; 7 bases are shared with TRBD2. Germline CDR1 and CDR2: MNHEY and SVGAGI. Trimming at V came to 0 bases and at J to 3 bases, leaving 1 base not matched to a gene. CDR3 length: 14 residues. In DNA form, the CDR3 reads TGTGCCAGCAGTTACTCGGCGGGAGAAGAGACCCAGTACTTC. Translating gives CASSYSAGEETQYF.

This clone was seen only a few times. The chain is built from TRBV30 and TRBJ1-5; D gene ambiguous. The V end was cut by 0 bases, the J end by 4 bases, with 16 bases between. CDR1 GTSNPN and CDR2 SVGIG come from the germline V gene (reference sequence). This CDR3 has 16 residues. The DNA for the CDR3 is TGTGCCTGGAGTGTACCGTGGGGTGAAGGGAATCAGCCCCAGCATTTT. Protein product: CAWSVPWGEGNQPQHF.

The J gene is TRBJ1-4, the V gene TRBV6-5; unclear D gene. The germline CDR1 and CDR2 sequences are MNHEY and SVGAGI. Trimming took 6 bases from V and 3 from J, leaving 5 bases between them. The CDR3 totals 12 residues. The CDR3 DNA reads as TGTGCCAGCAGGTCAGCTAATGAAAAACTGTTTTTT. This translates into CASRSANEKLFF.

V usage is TRBV7-6 and J usage is TRBJ2-1, with D perhaps given as TRBD1 or TRBD2 (5 bases each). The CDR3 extends over 14 amino acids. Germline V gene sequence: CDR1 SGHVS, CDR2 FNYEAQ. Trimming took 4 bases from V and 10 from J, leaving 17 bases between them. The CDR3 coding sequence is TGTGCCAGCAGCTCCCTGGGAGAGGGGCCAGAGCAGTTCTTC. It encodes CASSSLGEGPEQFF.